This TCR beta chain is drawn from a study of blood T cell repertoires in COVID-19. About the research overall: In each case, the material was cDNA or gDNA derived from T cells, B-cell-depleted T cells, or PBMCs.

Original data processing: From reference gene primer amplification, estimates of nucleated cell counts were derived. The repertoire was sequenced with immunoSEQ multiplex PCR; TCRdb's copy has only in-frame clones and lacks some. V, J and clone size were drawn from that table, and D and trimming were deduced from the DNA. The sample consists of some 280,000 clones, around four fifths of them appearing once. This CDR3 comprises 17 residues. Germline V gives CDR1 GTSNPN, CDR2 SVGIG (reference sequence). V was clipped by 0 bases and J by 0 bases, with 15 bases between them. This sequence originates from a woman aged 45-65 years with active or convalescent COVID-19. The rearrangement joins TRBV30 to TRBJ1-5; D is unresolved. Material: peripheral blood. The CDR3 nucleotides read TGTGCCTGGAGTGTATCGCGGGTGGGAAATAGCAATCAGCCCCAGCATTTT. Amino acid sequence: CAWSVSRVGNSNQPQHF.